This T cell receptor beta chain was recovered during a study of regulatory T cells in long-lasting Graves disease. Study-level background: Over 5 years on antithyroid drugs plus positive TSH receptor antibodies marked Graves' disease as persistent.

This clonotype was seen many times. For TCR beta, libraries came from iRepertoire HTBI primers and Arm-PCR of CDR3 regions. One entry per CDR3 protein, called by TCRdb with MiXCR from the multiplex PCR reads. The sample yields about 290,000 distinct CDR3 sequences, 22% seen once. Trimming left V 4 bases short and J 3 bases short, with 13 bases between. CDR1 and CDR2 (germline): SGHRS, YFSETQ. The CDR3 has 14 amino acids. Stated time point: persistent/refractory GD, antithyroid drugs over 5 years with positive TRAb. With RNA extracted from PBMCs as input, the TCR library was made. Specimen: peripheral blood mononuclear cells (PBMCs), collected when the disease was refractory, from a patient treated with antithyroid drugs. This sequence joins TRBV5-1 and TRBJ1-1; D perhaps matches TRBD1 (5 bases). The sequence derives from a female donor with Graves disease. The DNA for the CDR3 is TGCGCCAGCAGCAGCGCTAGGGGTTACACTGAAGCTTTCTTT. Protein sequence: CASSSARGYTEAFF.